This T cell receptor beta chain was found in a study of cytotoxic CD8 clonotypes in ibrutinib-treated CLL. Turning to this clone: Its cognate antigen is unknown.

Study findings and constraints: Lymph node repertoires were not studied, and sampling times were unmatched.

Using immunoSEQ multiplex PCR, the repertoire was profiled, and TCRdb retains in-frame clones only, with some absent. The repertoire holds about 130,000 clones, about 75% seen once, with about 4.7% in the top ten. The sample in question was PBMCs, obtained after 24 months of ibrutinib treatment. The TCR originated in a human donor with chronic lymphocytic leukemia.

The CDR3 DNA follows: TGTGCCAGCTCACCAATGAGCAGTTCGAACACCGGGGAGCTGTTTTTT. Its translation: CASSPMSSSNTGELFF. This chain connects TRBV18 to TRBJ2-2; D is unresolved. V was cut by 2 bases and J by 0 bases, with 10 bases left in between. The CDR3 has 16 amino acids. CDR1 and CDR2 (germline): KGHSH, LQKENI.